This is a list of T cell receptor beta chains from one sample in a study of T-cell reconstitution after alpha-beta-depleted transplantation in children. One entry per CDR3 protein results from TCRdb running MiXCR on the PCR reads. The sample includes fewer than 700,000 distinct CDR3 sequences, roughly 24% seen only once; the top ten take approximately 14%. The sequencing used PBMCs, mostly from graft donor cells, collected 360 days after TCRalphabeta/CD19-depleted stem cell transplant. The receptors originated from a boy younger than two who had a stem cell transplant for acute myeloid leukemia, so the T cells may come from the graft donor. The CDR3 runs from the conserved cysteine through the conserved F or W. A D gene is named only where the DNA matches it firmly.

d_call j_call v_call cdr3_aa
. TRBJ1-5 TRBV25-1 CASSARTDYQPQHF
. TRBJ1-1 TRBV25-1 CASSEYGSMNTEAFF
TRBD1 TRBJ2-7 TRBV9 CASTKGRGQGAGEQYF
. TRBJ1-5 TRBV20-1 CSARDRGAHNQPQHF
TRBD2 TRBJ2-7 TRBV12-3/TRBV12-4 CASTWGLGNKLGLYEQYF
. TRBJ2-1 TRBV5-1 CASTRDGRYEQFF
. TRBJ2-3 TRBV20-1 CSAGTGRYF
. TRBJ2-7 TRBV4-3 CASSRSDPLTGPHEQYF
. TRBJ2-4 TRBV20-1 CSARERLAKNIQYF
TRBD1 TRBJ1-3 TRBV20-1 CSARDSQGMNTIYF
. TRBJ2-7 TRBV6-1 CASSLDSFYEQYF
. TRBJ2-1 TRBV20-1 CSARSRGLSVDNEQFF
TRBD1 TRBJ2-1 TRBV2 CASSKDRGGNEQFF
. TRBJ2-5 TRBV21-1 CASSKEGLVVGETQYF
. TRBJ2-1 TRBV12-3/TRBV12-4 CASSFRGGPYNEQFF
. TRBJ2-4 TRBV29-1 CSVFGGGQKNIQYF
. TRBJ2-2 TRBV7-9 CASSLALGETGELFF
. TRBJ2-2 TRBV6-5 CASRLGRTGELFF
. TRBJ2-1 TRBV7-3 CASSLTGGGNNEQFF
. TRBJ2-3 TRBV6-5 CASSSNHGAGRRDTQYF
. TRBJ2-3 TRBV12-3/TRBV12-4 CASSGRQVTDTQYF
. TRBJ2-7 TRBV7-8 CASSLQEVGYEQYF
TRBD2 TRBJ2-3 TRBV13 CASTRASGAIRGTQYF
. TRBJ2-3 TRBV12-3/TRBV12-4 CASRYTSSTDTQYF
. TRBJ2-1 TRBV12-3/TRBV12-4 CASSSQKDGDEQFF
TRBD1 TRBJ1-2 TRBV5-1 CASSLGRLTGLDYGYTF
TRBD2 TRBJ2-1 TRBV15 CATSRDQRDRGLAGGPDSYNEQFF
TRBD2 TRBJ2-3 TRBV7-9 CASSPLTSGGPWDTQYF
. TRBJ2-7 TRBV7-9 CASSSPGYEQYF